This entry concerns a single T cell receptor beta chain. Its target is not known. The PCR had 60 Vbeta and 13 Jbeta primers. Only in-frame clones appear in the TCRdb table, and some are missing; sequencing was by immunoSEQ multiplex PCR. The table shows approximately 200,000 clones, with roughly 84% occurring only once. V lost 0 bases and J 0 bases, leaving 10 bases between the germline ends. The CDR3 is 15 residues long. Germline lookup yields CDR1 SGHRS and CDR2 YFSETQ. This sample was included in a study of cytomegalovirus exposure and HLA in healthy donors. Points from the study as a whole: A highly shared variant cluster was judged a likely technical artifact. Roughly uniform depth of sequencing across donors was assumed in presence/absence analyses. In vitro data verified three CMV-associated chains as specific for CMV antigens.

The sequenced sample was PBMCs. This receptor was obtained from a boy between 10 and 17 years old in good health and CMV-seronegative. This sequence joins TRBV5-1 and TRBJ2-7; D not certain. The chain's CDR3 is CASSLEDLSSYEQYF. The CDR3 DNA sequence: TGCGCCAGCAGCTTGGAAGACTTAAGCTCCTACGAGCAGTACTTC.